Following are 21 T cell receptor beta chains from one sample sequenced in a study of shared clonotypes between healthy human individuals. The table came from immunoSEQ multiplex PCR; TCRdb's copy has only in-frame clones and leaves some out. Here the sample spans roughly 650,000 clones, around 97% being singletons. The sample taken for sequencing was naive CD4+ T cells sorted from blood. The subset here: CD45RA+ positively selected. The receptors shown here come from a young woman in good health.

This chain uses TRBV27 with TRBJ2-7, with D unclear. Germline V gene data show CDR1 as MNHEY and CDR2 as SMNVEV (reference sequence). CDR3 length: 16 amino acids. V was pared by 10 bases and J by 2 bases, with 24 bases between. DNA for the CDR3: TGTGCCATCCTACATCAAGGAATTCGTTCAACCTACGAGCAGTACTTC. Its protein product is CAILHQGIRSTYEQYF.

The V call is TRBV11-3, the J call TRBJ1-2, with D hard to call. V lost 6 bases and J 4 bases, leaving 21 bases between the germline ends. Germline CDR1 reads SGHNT; CDR2 reads YENEEA. There are 16 residues in the CDR3. Written as DNA, the CDR3 is TGTGCCAGCAGATCGCCTACTAAGGCCAGGAGCTATGGCTACACCTTC. It translates to CASRSPTKARSYGYTF. The complete variable domain, with remaining parts taken from reference TRBV11-3 and TRBJ1-2, reads EAGVVQSPRYKIIEKKQPVAFWCNPISGHNTLYWYLQNLGQGPELLIRYENEEAVDDSQLPKDRFSAERLKGVDSTLKIQPAELGDSAVYLCASRSPTKARSYGYTFGSGTRLTVV.

The rearrangement uses TRBV27 and TRBJ1-1; 8 positions agree with TRBD1. Per germline, CDR1 MNHEY and CDR2 SMNVEV (reference sequence). CDR3 length: 14 residues. V dropped 8 bases and J dropped 5; count of bases not matched to a gene: 10. CDR3 coding DNA: TGTGCCAGCTCGGGGCAGGGGGCCGGGACTGAAGCTTTCTTT. Translation: CASSGQGAGTEAFF.

Turning to this clone: Other DNA sequences in this sample translate to the same CDR3. V gene TRBV6-5 combines with J gene TRBJ2-2; 7 bases agree with TRBD1. The germline V gene has CDR1 MNHEY and CDR2 SVGAGI. The ends lost 2 bases at V and 3 bases at J; junction bases unmatched: 3. The CDR3 is 15 amino acids. The CDR3 sequence: CASSYGQGDTGELFF. The CDR3 nucleotides are TGTGCCAGCAGTTACGGTCAGGGGGACACCGGGGAGCTGTTTTTT.

V gene TRBV7-2 combines with J gene TRBJ1-3; no definite D call. Trimming pared 1 base from V and 3 bases from J, leaving 10 bases between. Per germline, CDR1 SGHTA and CDR2 FQGNSA. The CDR3 runs to 15 residues. The CDR3 DNA reads as TGTGCCAGCAGCTTAGGGCAGACCTTTGGAAACACCATATATTTT. It is translated as CASSLGQTFGNTIYF.

This clone was seen a single time. The chain couples TRBV5-4 to TRBJ2-1; TRBD2 agrees at 10 bases. J lost 8 bases, V lost 3 bases, and 8 bases had no gene match. The CDR3 contains 15 residues. Per germline, CDR1 SGHNT and CDR2 YYREEE (reference sequence). The CDR3 region has the DNA TGTGCCAGCAGCTCTAGCGGGGGCCGGCTGGATGAGCAGTTCTTC. It yields the protein CASSSSGGRLDEQFF.

This chain links TRBV27 with TRBJ2-7; the D is unclear. The CDR3 loop spans 13 amino acids. Germline lookup yields CDR1 MNHEY and CDR2 SMNVEV (reference sequence). Trimming left V 5 bases short and J 0 bases short, with 8 bases between. The CDR3 DNA is TGTGCCAGCAGTCCCTTCAGCTCCTACGAGCAGTACTTC. Protein: CASSPFSSYEQYF.

This chain links TRBV5-1 with TRBJ2-7; D might be TRBD2 (5 bases). Trimming shortened V by 1 base and J by 4 bases, and 12 bases separated the two germline ends. The CDR3 runs to 14 residues. The V gene's germline CDR1 is SGHRS and CDR2 YFSETQ. CDR3 DNA: TGCGCCAGCAGCTTGACTAGGTGGGGATACGAGCAGTACTTC. Residues: CASSLTRWGYEQYF.

This clone has just one count. The chain couples TRBV30 to TRBJ2-1, with D tentatively TRBD1 or TRBD2 (5 bases each). The CDR3 has 13 amino acids. Trimming pared 3 bases from V and 9 bases from J, leaving 15 bases between. From germline, CDR1 is GTSNPN and CDR2 SVGIG (reference sequence). CDR3: CAWRPGPWVEQFF. The CDR3 DNA reads as TGTGCCTGGAGGCCGGGACCCTGGGTTGAGCAGTTCTTC.

The chain links TRBV28 to TRBJ1-5; no reliable D call. The CDR3 contains 17 residues. Trimming removed 4 bases at V and 2 bases at J, with 18 bases between. CDR1 is MDHEN, CDR2 SYDVKM, per germline. This chain's CDR3 is CASSYLLSDHGNQPQHF. In DNA, the CDR3 is TGTGCCAGCAGTTATCTGCTTTCGGACCACGGCAATCAGCCCCAGCATTTT.

The V call is TRBV18, the J call TRBJ2-1; TRBD2 agrees at 12 bases. The CDR3 runs 21 residues. CDR1 is KGHSH and CDR2 is LQKENI in the germline V gene. V lost 3 bases to trimming and J lost 0 bases; unmatched junction nucleotides: 15. As DNA, the CDR3 is TGTGCCAGCTCACCGCAAGAAGGACTAGCGGGACTGACCGACTCCTACAATGAGCAGTTCTTC. Amino acids: CASSPQEGLAGLTDSYNEQFF.

V and J are TRBV11-1 and TRBJ2-3; 10 bases align to TRBD2. Per the germline V gene, CDR1 is SGHAT and CDR2 is FQDESV (reference sequence). The CDR3 spans 17 residues. After removal of 1 base from V and 4 bases from J, the junction contained 8 bases not matched to a gene. CDR3 bases: TGTGCCAGCAGCTTAGAGCTAGCGGGAGATGGTTCAGATACGCAGTATTTT. Translated: CASSLELAGDGSDTQYF.

The chain is built from TRBV20-1 and TRBJ2-7, with D unclear. V lost 7 bases to trimming and J lost 3 bases, with 10 bases between them. CDR1 and CDR2 from the germline V gene are DFQATT and SNEGSKA (reference sequence). This CDR3 contains 11 residues. The CDR3 spells CSVRMSYEQYF. The CDR3 coding sequence is TGCAGTGTTCGAATGAGCTACGAGCAGTACTTC.

V usage is TRBV5-1 and J usage is TRBJ2-1; 7 positions match TRBD1. CDR1 SGHRS and CDR2 YFSETQ come from the germline V gene. Trimming at V came to 3 bases and at J to 3 bases, leaving 6 bases not matched to a gene. This CDR3 has 15 amino acids. CDR3 protein: CASSYRGDNYNEQFF. CDR3 sequence (DNA): TGCGCCAGCAGCTACAGGGGTGATAACTACAATGAGCAGTTCTTC. Full variable domain (outside the CDR3, taken from reference TRBV5-1 and TRBJ2-1): KAGVTQTPRYLIKTRGQQVTLSCSPISGHRSVSWYQQTPGQGLQFLFEYFSETQRNKGNFPGRFSGRQFSNSRSEMNVSTLELGDSALYLCASSYRGDNYNEQFFGPGTRLTVL.

This clone was counted once. The chain couples TRBV19 to TRBJ1-6; 7 bases line up with TRBD1. The V segment lost 4 bases and the J segment 12 bases; nucleotides outside the gene matches: 6. Germline V gene lookup returns CDR1 LNHDA and CDR2 SQIVND (reference sequence). The CDR3 contains 13 residues. The CDR3 nucleotides read TGTGCCAGTAGTACGGGACAGCCAGGACCCCTCCACTTT. It yields the protein CASSTGQPGPLHF.

This clone occurred once. The V and J genes are TRBV5-6 and TRBJ2-2; 9 bases match TRBD1. Trimming removed 4 bases from V and 4 bases from J; junction bases left unmatched: 8. Germline CDR1 and CDR2: SGHDT and YYEEEE. This CDR3 spans 16 amino acids. CDR3 DNA: TGTGCCAGCAGCCATTTACAGGGGGCTAGCACCGGGGAGCTGTTTTTT. It yields the protein CASSHLQGASTGELFF.

V is TRBV7-9 and J is TRBJ1-1, with 8 bases matching TRBD1. The CDR3 is 14 residues long. The V and J ends lost 5 bases and 5 bases, in that order; junction bases with no gene match: 7. Germline assignment: CDR1 SEHNR and CDR2 FQNEAQ (reference sequence). The DNA of the CDR3 is TGTGCCAGCAGCCCCCGACAGGGGTGGACTGAAGCTTTCTTT. It yields the protein CASSPRQGWTEAFF.

This chain uses TRBV18 with TRBJ2-7, with 8 bases aligning to TRBD1. V shed 5 bases and J 3 bases; nucleotides not matched to a gene: 9. Germline V gives CDR1 KGHSH, CDR2 LQKENI. The length of the CDR3 is 15 residues. CDR3 amino acids: CASSSPGQGYYEQYF. CDR3 DNA sequence: TGTGCCAGCTCATCTCCCGGACAGGGCTACTACGAGCAGTACTTC. Together with reference TRBV18 and TRBJ2-7, the CDR3 gives the full variable domain: NAGVMQNPRHLVRRRGQEARLRCSPMKGHSHVYWYRQLPEEGLKFMVYLQKENIIDESGMPKERFSAEFPKEGPSILRIQQVVRGDSAAYFCASSSPGQGYYEQYFGPGTRLTVT.

This chain connects TRBV25-1 to TRBJ1-3; D possibly corresponds to TRBD1 (5 bases). The CDR3 contains 15 residues. Germline V gene data show CDR1 as MGHDK and CDR2 as SYGVNS. The V gene lost 5 bases and the J gene lost 6 bases, with 17 bases spanning the gap. CDR3 amino acids: CASSRDLGLANTIYF. The DNA of the CDR3 is TGTGCCAGCAGTCGAGATCTGGGGCTAGCAAACACCATATATTTT.

Written as DNA, the CDR3 is TGTGCCAGCAGCCGCTTGCCTTCACCCCTCCACTTT. Its protein product is CASSRLPSPLHF. The gene calls are TRBV28 and TRBJ1-6; no reliable D call. Germline values: CDR1 MDHEN, CDR2 SYDVKM. There are 12 residues in the CDR3. Trimming took off 6 bases at V and 9 bases at J, with 9 bases between the two ends.

This clone was observed once. The V call is TRBV18, the J call TRBJ2-7; 7 nucleotides line up with TRBD1. Germline V gene data show CDR1 as KGHSH and CDR2 as LQKENI. Trimming took 1 base from V and 3 from J; bases not matched to a gene: 6. The CDR3 is 15 residues long. CDR3 region: CASSPLGTGVYEQYF. CDR3 nucleotide sequence: TGTGCCAGCTCACCACTTGGAACAGGGGTCTACGAGCAGTACTTC. The complete variable domain, with remaining parts taken from reference TRBV18 and TRBJ2-7, reads NAGVMQNPRHLVRRRGQEARLRCSPMKGHSHVYWYRQLPEEGLKFMVYLQKENIIDESGMPKERFSAEFPKEGPSILRIQQVVRGDSAAYFCASSPLGTGVYEQYFGPGTRLTVT.